This T cell receptor (beta chain) was obtained from a study of blood T cell repertoires in COVID-19. Study as a whole: Nucleic acid was either cDNA or gDNA, and it came from T cells, B-cell-depleted T cells, or PBMCs.

CDR1 is LGHNA and CDR2 is YNFKEQ in the germline V gene. This CDR3 has 15 residues. Trimming cost V 3 bases and J 11 bases; bases outside gene matches: 12. The data were produced by immunoSEQ multiplex PCR, yet TCRdb's version contains in-frame clones alone and is incomplete. The sample has approximately 41,000 clones; around 86% are singletons. The receptor's source is a man between 50 and 59 years old with active COVID-19. The sequenced material came from peripheral blood. The rearrangement joins TRBV4-2 to TRBJ1-4; 7 nucleotides agree with TRBD1. The CDR3 loop reads CASSQRRQGQEKLFF. The CDR3 bases are TGTGCCAGCAGCCAGAGAAGACAGGGTCAAGAGAAACTGTTTTTT.